This T cell receptor beta chain was retrieved from a study of blood T cell repertoires in COVID-19. The CDR3 covers 14 residues. CDR1 is MNHEY, CDR2 SVGAGI, per germline. Trimming left V 0 bases short and J 6 bases short, with 11 bases between. Study processing details: Scientists estimated how many nucleated cells there were by amplifying reference gene primers. Clones were sequenced by immunoSEQ multiplex PCR, and TCRdb holds only the in-frame ones, with some missing. Clonal size and the V and J genes are those of that table, whereas D and trimming came from the DNA. The repertoire holds over 130,000 clones, with 75% to 90% as singletons. This clone was recorded only once.

The genes are TRBV6-5 and TRBJ1-1; D is perhaps TRBD1 (6 bases). This receptor was taken from a woman aged 60-75 years with active or convalescent COVID-19. Sample: peripheral blood. CDR3 sequence: CASSYSAGVAEAFF. In DNA, the CDR3 is TGTGCCAGCAGTTACTCTGCAGGGGTGGCTGAAGCTTTCTTT.